A single sample is the source of the 9 T cell receptor beta chains below, sequenced in a study of siplizumab effects on memory and regulatory T cells. Measured with immunoSEQ multiplex PCR; TCRdb has only the in-frame clones, and not every one. This table holds over 80,000 clones, roughly 89% found once. Sequenced: Tregs sorted from blood. The receptors stem from a human donor in good health.

The genes are TRBV2 and TRBJ2-5; TRBD2 agrees at 11 bases. With V trimmed by 4 bases and J by 1 base, 2 bases remained unmatched. Germline V gene sequence: CDR1 SNHLY, CDR2 FYNNEI. The CDR3 runs 15 residues. The CDR3 DNA reads TGTGCCAGCAGTGTCACTAGCGGGGGCCAAGAGACCCAGTACTTC. Protein product: CASSVTSGGQETQYF. The full variable domain, its missing parts supplied by reference TRBV2 and TRBJ2-5, is EPEVTQTPSHQVTQMGQEVILRCVPISNHLYFYWYRQILGQKVEFLVSFYNNEISEKSEIFDDQFSVERPDGSNFTLKIRSTKLEDSAMYFCASSVTSGGQETQYFGPGTRLLVL.

The chain couples TRBV15 to TRBJ2-7, with 7 bases that match TRBD1. V gave up 1 base and J gave up 0 bases; unmatched junction bases: 6. The CDR3 contains 16 residues. Germline values: CDR1 LNHNV, CDR2 YYDKDF (reference sequence). CDR3 DNA: TGTGCCACCAGCAGAGTCGGACAGGCCCTCTCCTACGAGCAGTACTTC. This codes for CATSRVGQALSYEQYF.

Written as DNA, the CDR3 is TGTGCCATCAGTGTGGGGGACAATGAGCAGTTCTTC. It yields the protein CAISVGDNEQFF. The chain is built from TRBV10-3 and TRBJ2-1; D tentatively fits TRBD1 or TRBD2 (5 bases each). V lost 4 bases and J 5 bases, leaving 6 bases between the germline ends. From germline, CDR1 is ENHRY and CDR2 SYGVKD. The CDR3 extends over 12 amino acids.

The chain combines TRBV7-9 with TRBJ2-6; no clear D gene. CDR1 and CDR2 (germline): SEHNR, FQNEAQ (reference sequence). The CDR3 has 12 residues. The V and J ends lost 10 bases and 2 bases respectively, with 6 bases between them. CDR3 protein: CATRTGANVLTF. The CDR3 DNA sequence: TGTGCCACGAGGACTGGGGCCAACGTCCTGACTTTC.

This chain uses TRBV7-2 with TRBJ2-2, with D possibly TRBD1 on 6 matching bases. The germline V gene has CDR1 SGHTA and CDR2 FQGNSA. This CDR3 comprises 16 residues. V was trimmed by 6 bases and J by 2 bases, leaving 16 bases between them. CDR3 sequence (DNA): TGTGCCAGCAGGAGAGAAAGGGGGATTAACACCGGGGAGCTGTTTTTT. This codes for CASRRERGINTGELFF. Combining the CDR3 with reference TRBV7-2 and TRBJ2-2 gives the whole variable domain GAGVSQSPSNKVTEKGKDVELRCDPISGHTALYWYRQSLGQGLEFLIYFQGNSAPDKSGLPSDRFSAERTGGSVSTLTIQRTQQEDSAVYLCASRRERGINTGELFFGEGSRLTVL.

The chain recombines TRBV10-3 with TRBJ1-5; unclear D gene. The V gene's germline CDR1 is ENHRY and CDR2 SYGVKD. V dropped 2 bases and J dropped 3 bases, with 11 bases sitting between them. The CDR3 extends over 15 amino acids. Here the CDR3 reads CAISEVPDNNQPQHF. As DNA, the CDR3 is TGTGCCATCAGTGAGGTTCCGGATAACAATCAGCCCCAGCATTTT.

The chain uses TRBV18 and TRBJ2-3, with D uncertain. Deletions cut 0 bases from V and 5 bases from J, with 3 bases between. This CDR3 is 12 amino acids long. CDR1 and CDR2 from the germline V gene are KGHSH and LQKENI. The CDR3 region has the DNA TGTGCCAGCTCACCACCAGGAGATACGCAGTATTTT. Translating it yields CASSPPGDTQYF.

This sequence joins TRBV6-6 and TRBJ2-1; 8 nucleotides match TRBD2. The germline V gene has CDR1 MNHNY and CDR2 SVGAGI (reference sequence). V shed 2 bases and J 2 bases; nucleotides not matched to a gene: 2. The CDR3 runs 15 residues. CDR3 sequence reads: CASSYGGGTYNEQFF. The CDR3 coding sequence is TGTGCCAGCAGTTACGGCGGGGGGACCTACAATGAGCAGTTCTTC.

The chain uses TRBV5-4 and TRBJ1-3; unclear D gene. V was trimmed by 2 bases and J by 3 bases, leaving 6 bases between them. Looked up from germline, CDR1 is SGHNT and CDR2 is YYREEE (reference sequence). The CDR3 has 13 amino acids. CDR3 amino acids: CASSFEFGNTIYF. For the CDR3, the DNA is TGTGCCAGCAGCTTTGAGTTTGGAAACACCATATATTTT.